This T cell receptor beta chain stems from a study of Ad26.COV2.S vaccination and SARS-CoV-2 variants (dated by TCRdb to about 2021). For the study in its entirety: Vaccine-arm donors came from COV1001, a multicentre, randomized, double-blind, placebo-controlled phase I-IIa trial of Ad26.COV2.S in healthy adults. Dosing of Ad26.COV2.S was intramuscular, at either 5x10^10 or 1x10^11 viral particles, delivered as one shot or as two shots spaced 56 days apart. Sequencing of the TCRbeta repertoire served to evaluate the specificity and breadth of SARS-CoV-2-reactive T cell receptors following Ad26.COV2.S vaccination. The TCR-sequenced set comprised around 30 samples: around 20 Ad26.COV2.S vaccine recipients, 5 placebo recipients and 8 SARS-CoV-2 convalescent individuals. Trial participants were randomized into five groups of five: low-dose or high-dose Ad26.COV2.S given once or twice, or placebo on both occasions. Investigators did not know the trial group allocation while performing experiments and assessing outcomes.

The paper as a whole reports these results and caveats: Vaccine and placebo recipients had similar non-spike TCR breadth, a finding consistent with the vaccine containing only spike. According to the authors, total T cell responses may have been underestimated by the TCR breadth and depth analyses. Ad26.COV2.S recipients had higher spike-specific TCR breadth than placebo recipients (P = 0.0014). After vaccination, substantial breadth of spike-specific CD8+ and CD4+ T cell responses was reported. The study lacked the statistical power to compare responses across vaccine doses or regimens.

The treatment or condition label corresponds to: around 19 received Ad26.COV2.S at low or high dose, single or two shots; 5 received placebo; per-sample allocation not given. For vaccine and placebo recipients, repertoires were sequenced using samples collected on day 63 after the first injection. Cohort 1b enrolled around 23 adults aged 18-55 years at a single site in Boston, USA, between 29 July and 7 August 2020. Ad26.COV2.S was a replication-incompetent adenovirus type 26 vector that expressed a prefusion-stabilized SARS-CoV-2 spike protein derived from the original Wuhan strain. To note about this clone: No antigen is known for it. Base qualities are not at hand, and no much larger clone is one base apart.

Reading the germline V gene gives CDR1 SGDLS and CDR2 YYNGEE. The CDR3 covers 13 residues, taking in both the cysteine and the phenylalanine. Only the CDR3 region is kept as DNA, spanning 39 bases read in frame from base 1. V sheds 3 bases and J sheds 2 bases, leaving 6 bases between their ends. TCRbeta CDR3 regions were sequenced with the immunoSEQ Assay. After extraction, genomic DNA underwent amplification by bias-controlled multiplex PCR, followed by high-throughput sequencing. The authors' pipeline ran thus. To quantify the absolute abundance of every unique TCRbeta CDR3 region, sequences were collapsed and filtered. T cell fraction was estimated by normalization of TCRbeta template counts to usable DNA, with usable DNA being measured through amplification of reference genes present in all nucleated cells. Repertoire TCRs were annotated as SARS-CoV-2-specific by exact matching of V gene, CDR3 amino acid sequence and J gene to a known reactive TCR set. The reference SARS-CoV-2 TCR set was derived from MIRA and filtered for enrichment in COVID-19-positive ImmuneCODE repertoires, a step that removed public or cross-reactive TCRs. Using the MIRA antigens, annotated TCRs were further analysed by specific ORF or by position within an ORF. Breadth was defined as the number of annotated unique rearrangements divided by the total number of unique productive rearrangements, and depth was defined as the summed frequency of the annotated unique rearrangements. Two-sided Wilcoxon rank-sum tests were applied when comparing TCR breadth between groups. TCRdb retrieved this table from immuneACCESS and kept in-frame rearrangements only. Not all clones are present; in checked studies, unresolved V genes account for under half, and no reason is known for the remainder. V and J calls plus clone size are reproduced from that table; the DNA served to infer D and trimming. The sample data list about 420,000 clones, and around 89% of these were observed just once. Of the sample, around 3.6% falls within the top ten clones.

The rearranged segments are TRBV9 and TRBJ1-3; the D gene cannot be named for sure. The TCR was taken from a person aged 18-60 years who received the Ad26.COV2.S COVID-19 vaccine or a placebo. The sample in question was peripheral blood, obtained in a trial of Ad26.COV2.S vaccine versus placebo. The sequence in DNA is TGTGCCAGCAGCGAACGGACTGGAAACACCATATATTTT. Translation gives CASSERTGNTIYF.